Ten or more counts support the clone carrying this TCR beta chain. The antigen is undetermined. A universal primer site was incorporated via template switching, and the cDNA contained unique molecular identifiers. In TCRdb, the 5' RACE reads were re-called with MiXCR into one record per CDR3 protein. The table has 640,000 or so distinct CDR3 sequences, roughly 6% seen once. The V end was cut by 0 bases, the J end by 7 bases, with 11 bases between. The CDR3 runs 13 residues. Germline assignment: CDR1 SGHRS and CDR2 YFSETQ. The data belong to a study of identical twins. Study results and caveats: Twin pairs' shared out-of-frame alpha sequences were enriched in low generation probability. There is a chance that invariant MAIT and iNKT cells partially muddied zero-insertion analyses. Sequences that were beta out-of-frame showed weaker excess twin sharing.

This TCR came from a young man in good health. The chain carries TRBV5-1 and TRBJ2-7; the D is unclear. The sequencing sample was made of naive T cells sorted from blood. CDR3 in DNA: TGCGCCAGCAGCTTGGATAGTGCTGGAGAGCAGTACTTC. It codes for CASSLDSAGEQYF.